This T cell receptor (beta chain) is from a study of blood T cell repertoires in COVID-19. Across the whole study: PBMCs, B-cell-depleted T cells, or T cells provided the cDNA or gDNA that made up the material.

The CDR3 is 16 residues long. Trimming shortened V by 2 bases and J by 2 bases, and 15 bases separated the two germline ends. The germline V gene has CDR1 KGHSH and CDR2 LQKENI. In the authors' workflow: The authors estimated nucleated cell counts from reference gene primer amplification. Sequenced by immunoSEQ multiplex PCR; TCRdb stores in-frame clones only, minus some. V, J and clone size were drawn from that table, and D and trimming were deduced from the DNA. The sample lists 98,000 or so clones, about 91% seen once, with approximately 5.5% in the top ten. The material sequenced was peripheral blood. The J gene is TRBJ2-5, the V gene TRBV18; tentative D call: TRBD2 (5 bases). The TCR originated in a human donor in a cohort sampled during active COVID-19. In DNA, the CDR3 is TGTGCCAGCTCACCAGCCCGGGGATGGTTACAAGAGACCCAGTACTTC. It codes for CASSPARGWLQETQYF.